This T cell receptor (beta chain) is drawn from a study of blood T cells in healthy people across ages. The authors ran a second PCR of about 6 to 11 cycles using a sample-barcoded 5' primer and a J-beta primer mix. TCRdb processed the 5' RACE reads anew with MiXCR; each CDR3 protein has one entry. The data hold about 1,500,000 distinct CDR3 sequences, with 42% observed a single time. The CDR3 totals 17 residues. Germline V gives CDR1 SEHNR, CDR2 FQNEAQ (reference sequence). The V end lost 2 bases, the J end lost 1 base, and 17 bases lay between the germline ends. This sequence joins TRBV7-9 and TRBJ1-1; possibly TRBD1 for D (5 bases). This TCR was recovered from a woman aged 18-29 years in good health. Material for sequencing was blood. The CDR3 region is CASSLQGGSGSNTEAFF. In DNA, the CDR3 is TGTGCCAGCAGCTTACAGGGTGGCAGCGGATCGAACACTGAAGCTTTCTTT.